What follows are 27 T cell receptor beta chains derived from one specimen sequenced in a study of regulatory T cells in long-lasting Graves disease. For TCR beta, libraries came from iRepertoire HTBI primers and Arm-PCR of CDR3 regions. TCRdb ran MiXCR on the multiplex PCR reads and lists one entry per CDR3 protein. The profile covers fewer than 500,000 distinct CDR3 sequences, with around 15% appearing a single time and about 12% taken by the ten largest. Stated time point: newly diagnosed GD, antithyroid drugs for less than 3 months. With RNA extracted from PBMCs as input, the TCR library was made. This same sample was also taken into another study, of T cells in Graves' hyperthyroidism and ophthalmopathy.

Specimen: peripheral blood mononuclear cells (PBMCs), collected at new diagnosis, from a patient treated with antithyroid drugs. The receptors come from a man aged 40-50 years with Graves disease.

The V call is TRBV9, the J call TRBJ2-7, with D unclear. The CDR3 runs 14 residues. Germline CDR1 and CDR2: SGDLS and YYNGEE. V was pared by 3 bases and J by 6 bases, with 16 bases between. CDR3: CASSARASGGEQYF. CDR3 in DNA: TGTGCCAGCAGCGCGAGAGCCTCGGGCGGCGAGCAGTACTTC.

This clonotype was counted many times. The rearrangement joins TRBV28 to TRBJ1-1; D possibly corresponds to TRBD1 (5 bases). The length of the CDR3 is 14 residues. Per germline, CDR1 MDHEN and CDR2 SYDVKM. The germline V and J ends were trimmed by 3 bases and 5 bases, with 13 bases remaining between them. The chain's CDR3 is CASSFGGGWTEAFF. The CDR3 DNA reads TGTGCCAGCAGTTTCGGGGGTGGGTGGACTGAAGCTTTCTTT.

The chain combines TRBV6-1 with TRBJ2-7; D unresolved. Germline CDR1 MNHNS, CDR2 SASEGT. The germline V and J ends were trimmed by 4 bases and 2 bases, with 9 bases remaining between them. The CDR3 covers 13 residues. CDR3 loop: CASSATRAYEQYF. In nucleotides, the CDR3 is TGTGCCAGCAGTGCGACAAGAGCCTACGAGCAGTACTTC.

This clonotype was picked up many times. The chain recombines TRBV20-1 with TRBJ1-5; the match to TRBD1 covers 7 bases. V shed 2 bases and J 8 bases; nucleotides not matched to a gene: 12. Germline CDR1 DFQATT, CDR2 SNEGSKA (reference sequence). The CDR3 covers 15 residues. The CDR3 DNA follows: TGCAGTGCTAGACGCCGGGTCAGCACAGGGGAGCCCCAGCATTTT. It is translated as CSARRRVSTGEPQHF.

CDR3 bases: TGTGCCAGCATCCTCCCCGAGGAGCTAGATACGCAGTATTTT. Its protein is CASILPEELDTQYF. The rearrangement joins TRBV6-2 or TRBV6-3 to TRBJ2-3; D is unclear. Trimming removed 7 bases from V and 5 bases from J, with 16 bases in between. Per germline, CDR1 MNHEY and CDR2 SVGEGT. The CDR3 is made up of 14 amino acids.

This clonotype was found many times. V gene TRBV7-3 combines with J gene TRBJ2-5; TRBD1 matches 7 bases. This CDR3 has 14 amino acids. V lost 4 bases, J lost 2 bases, and 4 bases stayed unmatched. The germline gives CDR1 SGHTA, CDR2 FQGTGA. CDR3 loop: CASSSPGQQETQYF. For the CDR3, the DNA is TGTGCCAGCAGCTCACCGGGACAGCAAGAGACCCAGTACTTC.

The chain is built from TRBV29-1 and TRBJ1-5; D is uncertain. V was shortened by 4 bases and J by 3 bases, with 10 bases between the two germline ends. The CDR3 runs 13 residues. The germline V gene has CDR1 SQVTM and CDR2 ANQGSEA. DNA for the CDR3: TGCAGCGTTGGTCACACGCACAATCAGCCCCAGCATTTT. Its protein is CSVGHTHNQPQHF.

This clonotype has ten or more counts. This chain uses TRBV18 with TRBJ2-1, with TRBD1 as a possible D gene (5 bases). V dropped 3 bases and J dropped 5 bases, with 14 bases sitting between them. In germline, CDR1 is KGHSH, CDR2 LQKENI. The CDR3 length is 15 residues. CDR3 bases: TGTGCCAGCTCACCGGAACAGGTGAGGAACAATGAGCAGTTCTTC. It is translated as CASSPEQVRNNEQFF.

The CDR3 here is CASRGSGRSSYEQYF. In DNA form, the CDR3 reads TGTGCCAGCAGGGGTAGCGGGAGGTCGTCCTACGAGCAGTACTTC. The rearrangement uses TRBV6-2 or TRBV6-3 and TRBJ2-7, with 10 bases aligning to TRBD2. The CDR3 loop spans 15 amino acids. CDR1 is MNHEY and CDR2 is SVGEGT in the germline V gene. The V segment lost 6 bases and the J segment 1 base; nucleotides outside the gene matches: 6.

Notes on this clonotype: Being one base from a much bigger clone, this may be a read error. The DNA for the CDR3 is TGTGCCAGCAGTTTGACGAGTGAGCAGTTCTTC. As protein: CASSLTSEQFF. The chain links TRBV28 to TRBJ2-1; D unclear. V was shortened by 3 bases and J by 9 bases, with 6 bases between the two germline ends. Germline V gene data show CDR1 as MDHEN and CDR2 as SYDVKM. This CDR3 comprises 11 residues.

The chain couples TRBV29-1 to TRBJ2-1, with D unresolved. The J call may be mistaken, given a closer DNA end match to TRBJ2-5. The germline V gene encodes CDR1 SQVTM and CDR2 ANQGSEA. There are 12 residues in the CDR3. CDR3 protein: CSVGPGGETQYF. The CDR3 DNA reads TGCAGCGTTGGGCCAGGTGGGGAAACCCAGTACTTC.

This chain uses TRBV2 with TRBJ2-3; 9 nucleotides line up with TRBD1. The CDR3 is 13 amino acids. V shed 9 bases and J 1 base; nucleotides not matched to a gene: 2. Germline V gene lookup returns CDR1 SNHLY and CDR2 FYNNEI. CDR3 protein: CASGTGRTDTQYF. In DNA form, the CDR3 reads TGTGCCAGTGGGACAGGGCGCACAGATACGCAGTATTTT.

The chain couples TRBV5-1 to TRBJ2-5, with D maybe TRBD1 (5 bases). This CDR3 contains 14 residues. V was clipped by 4 bases and J by 9 bases, with 19 bases between them. Germline lookup yields CDR1 SGHRS and CDR2 YFSETQ. The CDR3 DNA reads as TGCGCCAGCAGCGCTGGCACAGGTTCGGAGCCCCAGTACTTC. This translates into CASSAGTGSEPQYF. The whole variable domain, filled in from reference TRBV5-1 and TRBJ2-5, reads KAGVTQTPRYLIKTRGQQVTLSCSPISGHRSVSWYQQTPGQGLQFLFEYFSETQRNKGNFPGRFSGRQFSNSRSEMNVSTLELGDSALYLCASSAGTGSEPQYFGPGTRLLVL.

Ten or more counts support this clonotype. The chain recombines TRBV2 with TRBJ2-7, with D possibly called TRBD1 or TRBD2 (5 bases each). The CDR3 contains 14 residues. Germline CDR1 SNHLY, CDR2 FYNNEI. The germline V and J ends were trimmed by 6 bases and 6 bases, with 18 bases remaining between them. The CDR3 region is CASRGRLVTSEQYF. The CDR3 DNA follows: TGTGCCAGCAGGGGACGCTTGGTAACCTCCGAGCAGTACTTC.

This clonotype was found a few times. This chain connects TRBV9 to TRBJ2-3; D possibly corresponds to TRBD1 (6 bases). The germline V gene has CDR1 SGDLS and CDR2 YYNGEE. V was clipped by 7 bases and J by 4 bases, with 28 bases between them. The CDR3 is 18 residues long. In DNA, the CDR3 is TGTGCCAGCTCCGGATCTCCGCTTAGACAGGCCCCCGCAGATACGCAGTATTTT. Amino acids: CASSGSPLRQAPADTQYF.

This clonotype occurred many times. The rearrangement uses TRBV5-1 and TRBJ2-7; D gene uncertain. Germline CDR1 SGHRS, CDR2 YFSETQ. The CDR3 length is 15 residues. The V gene lost 0 bases and the J gene lost 3 bases, with 13 bases spanning the gap. CDR3 in DNA: TGCGCCAGCAGCTTGGAAGGGATCGGAAGCTACGAGCAGTACTTC. This translates into CASSLEGIGSYEQYF.

As to this clonotype: A single base separates this from a much larger clone, so it may be a read error. V gene TRBV11-2 combines with J gene TRBJ1-3; unclear D gene. This CDR3 spans 16 amino acids. Germline assignment: CDR1 SGHAT and CDR2 FQNNGV. CDR3 loop: CASGLDPWVTGNTIYF. Here the CDR3 DNA reads TGTGCCAGCGGCTTAGATCCTTGGGTGACTGGAAACACCATATATTTT. Together with reference TRBV11-2 and TRBJ1-3, the CDR3 gives the full variable domain: EAGVAQSPRYKIIEKRQSVAFWCNPISGHATLYWYQQILGQGPKLLIQFQNNGVVDDSQLPKDRFSAERLKGVDSTLKIQPAKLEDSAVYLCASGLDPWVTGNTIYFGEGSWLTVV.

The chain is built from TRBV14 and TRBJ2-1, with D uncertain. CDR1 is SGHDN, CDR2 FVKESK, per germline. V was pared by 4 bases and J by 2 bases, with 15 bases between. The CDR3 sequence is 16 residues long. The CDR3 loop is CASSLLVHSAYNEQFF. In DNA form, the CDR3 reads TGTGCCAGCAGCCTCTTGGTCCACAGTGCCTACAATGAGCAGTTCTTC.

This clonotype was detected a few times. A much bigger clone sits one base away, suggesting this may be a read error. The chain employs TRBV10-3 and TRBJ2-2; D is ambiguous. V shed 5 bases and J shed 6 bases, with 13 bases lying between them. The CDR3 contains 14 residues. The V gene's germline CDR1 is ENHRY and CDR2 SYGVKD. The CDR3, as DNA: TGTGCCATCAGTCTCCAAAATGGGGCCGGGGAGCTGTTTTTT. Translated: CAISLQNGAGELFF.

Ten or more counts support this clonotype. This rearrangement joins TRBV18 to TRBJ2-1, with 7 bases identical to TRBD1. Germline values: CDR1 KGHSH, CDR2 LQKENI. Losses at the gene ends were 0 bases for V and 12 bases for J; bases not matched to a gene: 8. This CDR3 has 14 amino acids. CDR3 in amino acids: CASSPPTGALGQFF. DNA of the CDR3: TGTGCCAGCTCACCACCTACAGGGGCACTAGGGCAGTTCTTC.

Worth noting for this clonotype: A read error may be the cause here, since a much bigger clone is one base away. The V call is TRBV18, the J call TRBJ2-5; 9 bases are a match to TRBD1. CDR1 KGHSH and CDR2 LQKENI come from the germline V gene. Losses at the gene ends were 3 bases for V and 3 bases for J; bases not matched to a gene: 5. The CDR3 totals 15 residues. The CDR3 DNA reads TGTGCCAGCTCACCGGTACAGGGGGCGAAAGAGACCCAGTACTTC. It encodes CASSPVQGAKETQYF.

V and J are TRBV25-1 and TRBJ2-2; D is ambiguous. The CDR3 sequence is 15 residues long. Trimming shortened V by 7 bases and J by 6 bases, and 18 bases separated the two germline ends. The germline gives CDR1 MGHDK, CDR2 SYGVNS. The CDR3 DNA sequence: TGTGCCAGCACCCCTCCGACCGGTTACCCCGGGGAGCTGTTTTTT. It is translated as CASTPPTGYPGELFF.

The genes are TRBV19 and TRBJ2-7, with TRBD1 as a possible D gene (6 bases). Germline values: CDR1 LNHDA, CDR2 SQIVND (reference sequence). V lost 3 bases, J lost 0 bases, and 12 bases lay in between. The CDR3 extends over 15 amino acids. CDR3 sequence reads: CASSIRTVSSYEQYF. The CDR3 DNA follows: TGTGCCAGTAGTATTCGGACAGTCAGCTCCTACGAGCAGTACTTC.

This clonotype was seen at least ten times. V is TRBV7-8 and J is TRBJ2-2, with a possible D match to TRBD1 (5 bases). The germline gives CDR1 SGHVS, CDR2 FQNEAQ. The CDR3 has 16 residues. With 5 bases removed from V and 2 bases from J, the gap between germline ends came to 15 bases. CDR3 in amino acids: CASSNPDTINTGELFF. CDR3 nucleotide sequence: TGTGCCAGCAGCAACCCGGACACGATAAACACCGGGGAGCTGTTTTTT.

The chain has TRBV10-3 and TRBJ2-3; 12 nucleotides line up with TRBD1. CDR1 ENHRY and CDR2 SYGVKD come from the germline V gene. The CDR3 contains 16 residues. Trimming at V came to 9 bases and at J to 1 base, leaving 8 bases not matched to a gene. The CDR3 loop reads CAITPGTGGGTDTQYF. The CDR3 DNA sequence: TGTGCCATTACGCCAGGGACAGGGGGCGGCACAGATACGCAGTATTTT.

In this sample, this clonotype turned up many times. This chain uses TRBV12-3 or TRBV12-4 with TRBJ2-1, with D tentatively TRBD2 (5 bases). Trimming stripped 8 bases from V and 9 bases from J, with 17 bases between. The CDR3 spans 13 residues. The CDR3 DNA is TGTGCCAGCGGACCGAATCTACGGGGTGAGCAGTTCTTC. The encoded protein is CASGPNLRGEQFF.

At least ten counts were recorded for this clonotype. V is TRBV28 and J is TRBJ2-1; the D gene could be TRBD1 or TRBD2 (5 bases each). The CDR3 has 13 residues. Trimming removed 1 base at V and 6 bases at J, with 7 bases between. Germline values: CDR1 MDHEN, CDR2 SYDVKM. CDR3 nucleotide sequence: TGTGCCAGCAGTTTATTTGGGGGCAATGAGCAGTTCTTC. Its translation: CASSLFGGNEQFF.